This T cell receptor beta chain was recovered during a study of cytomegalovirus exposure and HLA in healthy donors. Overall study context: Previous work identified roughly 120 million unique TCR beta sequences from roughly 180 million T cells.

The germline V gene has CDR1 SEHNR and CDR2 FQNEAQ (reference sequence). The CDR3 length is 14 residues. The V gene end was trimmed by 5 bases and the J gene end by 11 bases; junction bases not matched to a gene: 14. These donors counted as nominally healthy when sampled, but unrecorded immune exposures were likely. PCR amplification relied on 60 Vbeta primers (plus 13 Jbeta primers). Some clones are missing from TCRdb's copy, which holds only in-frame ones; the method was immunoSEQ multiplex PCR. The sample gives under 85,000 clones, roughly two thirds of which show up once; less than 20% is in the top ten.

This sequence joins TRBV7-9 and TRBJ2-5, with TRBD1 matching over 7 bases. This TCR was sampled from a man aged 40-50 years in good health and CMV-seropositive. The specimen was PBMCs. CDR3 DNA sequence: TGTGCCAGCAGCAACCGGGACAGTCCGTGGGAGCAGTACTTC. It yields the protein CASSNRDSPWEQYF. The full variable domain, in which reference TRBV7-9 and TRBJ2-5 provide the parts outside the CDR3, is DTGVSQNPRHKITKRGQNVTFRCDPISEHNRLYWYRQTLGQGPEFLTYFQNEAQLEKSRLLSDRFSAERPKGSFSTLEIQRTEQGDSAMYLCASSNRDSPWEQYFGPGTRLLVL.